Presented here are 29 T cell receptor beta chains from one specimen sequenced in a study of blood T cells in healthy people across ages. With a J-beta primer mix and a sample-barcoded 5' primer, a second PCR ran about 7 to 11 cycles. TCRdb recomputed calls from the 5' RACE reads with MiXCR, one row per CDR3 protein. The data show around 870,000 distinct CDR3 sequences, under 30% seen once. Material: blood. These receptors were collected from a woman older than 75 in good health.

V is TRBV7-2 and J is TRBJ2-7; D is perhaps TRBD1 (5 bases). V lost 1 base, J lost 7 bases, and 14 bases lay in between. The V gene's germline CDR1 is SGHTA and CDR2 FQGNSA. The CDR3 loop spans 14 amino acids. CDR3 in amino acids: CASSLVPGPGEQYF. CDR3 DNA sequence: TGTGCCAGCAGCTTAGTTCCGGGTCCAGGGGAGCAGTACTTC.

The chain recombines TRBV6-6 with TRBJ2-5; D gene uncertain. TRBJ2-7 explains the end of the DNA better; the J call may be wrong. CDR1 and CDR2 (germline): MNHNY, SVGAGI (reference sequence). The CDR3 length is 12 residues. CDR3 amino acids: CASSGANYEQYF. DNA of the CDR3: TGTGCCAGCAGTGGAGCCAACTACGAGCAGTACTTC.

This clonotype was recorded many times. This chain joins TRBV5-1 and TRBJ1-2; D may be TRBD1 (5 bases). Trimming removed 0 bases from V and 0 bases from J, with 12 bases in between. CDR1 is SGHRS, CDR2 YFSETQ, per germline. The CDR3 covers 16 residues. CDR3 sequence reads: CASSLVTAPSNYGYTF. The CDR3 nucleotides read TGCGCCAGCAGCTTGGTGACAGCACCTTCTAACTATGGCTACACCTTC. The entire variable domain, with the rest obtained from reference TRBV5-1 and TRBJ1-2, is as follows: KAGVTQTPRYLIKTRGQQVTLSCSPISGHRSVSWYQQTPGQGLQFLFEYFSETQRNKGNFPGRFSGRQFSNSRSEMNVSTLELGDSALYLCASSLVTAPSNYGYTFGSGTRLTVV.

For this clonotype: This may stem from a read error, because a much larger clone lies one nucleotide away. The chain links TRBV6-5 to TRBJ2-4, with a weak D call TRBD2 (6 bases). The J call may be incorrect, as the DNA end agrees better with TRBJ2-7. Germline loops: CDR1 MNHEY, CDR2 SVGAGI. The CDR3 contains 15 residues. CDR3 nucleotide sequence: TGTGCCAGCGGGATAGCGGCGGCGAGGGCCTACGAGCAGTACTTC. It yields the protein CASGIAAARAYEQYF.

This clonotype was picked up a small number of times. A much larger clonotype is one base distant, so this may be a read error. The rearrangement links TRBV20-1 to TRBJ2-7; 7 bases agree with TRBD1. The CDR3 contains 15 residues. J lost 0 bases, V lost 3 bases, and 8 bases had no gene match. The germline V gene encodes CDR1 DFQATT and CDR2 SNEGSKA (reference sequence). The CDR3 sequence: CSARPMDRSSYEQYF. CDR3 DNA: TGCAGTGCTAGGCCCATGGACAGGAGCTCCTACGAGCAGTACTTC.

This clonotype was counted a few times. This chain links TRBV2 with TRBJ2-3; perhaps D is TRBD1 or TRBD2 (5 bases each). CDR1 and CDR2 (germline): SNHLY, FYNNEI. Trimming removed 7 bases from V and 4 bases from J, with 9 bases in between. CDR3 length: 12 amino acids. The CDR3, as DNA: TGTGCCAGCATGCGAGGGGCAGATACGCAGTATTTT. This translates into CASMRGADTQYF.

For this clonotype: This may come from a read error, since a much larger clone is one base off. The chain has TRBV25-1 and TRBJ2-5; D possibly uses TRBD1 or TRBD2 (5 bases each). The CDR3 is 12 amino acids. The germline CDR1 and CDR2 sequences are MGHDK and SYGVNS. Trimming cost V 6 bases and J 9 bases, with 14 bases left between them. The CDR3 reads CASSVSLGAQYF. In DNA form, the CDR3 reads TGTGCCAGCAGCGTGTCGTTGGGGGCCCAGTACTTC.

The chain carries TRBV2 and TRBJ1-2, with D hard to call. Trimming removed 2 bases from V and 3 bases from J, with 10 bases in between. CDR3 length: 14 residues. CDR1 is SNHLY and CDR2 is FYNNEI in the germline V gene. DNA of the CDR3: TGTGCCAGCAGTGAATCTAGTTTCTACTATGGCTACACCTTC. Translated: CASSESSFYYGYTF.

V usage is TRBV10-2 and J usage is TRBJ2-2, with D possibly being TRBD2 (6 bases). CDR1 and CDR2 from the germline V gene are WSHSY and SAAADI. CDR3 size: 14 residues. V lost 7 bases and J 11 bases, leaving 20 bases between the germline ends. CDR3 DNA sequence: TGCGCCAGCAATCCCACGGGACTTCCCAATGAGCTGTTTTTT. Translating it yields CASNPTGLPNELFF.

This clonotype came up a few times. A clone one base away is much larger, so this may be a read error. V and J are TRBV2 and TRBJ2-7, with D possibly being TRBD1 (6 bases). V gave up 8 bases and J gave up 0 bases, with 8 bases separating them. The CDR3 has 12 amino acids. Germline loops: CDR1 SNHLY, CDR2 FYNNEI. CDR3: CASWDNSYEQYF. CDR3 nucleotide sequence: TGTGCCAGCTGGGACAACTCCTACGAGCAGTACTTC.

This clonotype was detected many times. CDR3 nucleotide sequence: TGTGCCAGCAGTTACGGAGGGGCCGGAAACATTCAGTACTTC. This translates into CASSYGGAGNIQYF. The chain joins TRBV6-2 or TRBV6-3 to TRBJ2-4; D is perhaps TRBD2 (6 bases). The CDR3 covers 14 residues. CDR1 MNHEY and CDR2 SVGEGT come from the germline V gene. Trimming shortened V by 2 bases and J by 6 bases, and 11 bases separated the two germline ends.

This clonotype occurred many times. V usage is TRBV2 and J usage is TRBJ2-7, with TRBD1 matching 10 bases. The CDR3 spans 14 residues. Germline V gene data show CDR1 as SNHLY and CDR2 as FYNNEI. Germline trimming cut 6 bases from V and 4 bases from J; bases unmatched to any gene: 6. The CDR3 sequence: CASRRAGQGYEQYF. CDR3 nucleotide sequence: TGTGCCAGCAGACGCGCGGGACAGGGGTACGAGCAGTACTTC.

Turning to this clonotype: The germline gene is not matched at one end of the junction; a read error may be the cause. This sequence joins TRBV24-1 and TRBJ2-6; D may match TRBD1 or TRBD2 (5 bases each). Germline assignment: CDR1 KGHDR and CDR2 SFDVKD. There are 13 residues in the CDR3. CDR3 in amino acids: CATSDSGANVRTF. As DNA, the CDR3 is TGTGCCACCAGTGATTCCGGGGCCAACGTCCGGACTTTC.

This clonotype was counted many times. The rearrangement uses TRBV9 and TRBJ2-5; D possibly corresponds to TRBD1 (7 bases). The CDR3 runs 17 residues. V lost 4 bases and J 4 bases, leaving 23 bases between the germline ends. Germline lookup yields CDR1 SGDLS and CDR2 YYNGEE. The CDR3 loop reads CASSLGSGGGGRETQYF. CDR3 in DNA: TGTGCCAGCAGCTTAGGATCGGGCGGAGGGGGCCGAGAGACCCAGTACTTC.

This clonotype was picked up a small number of times. The V gene is TRBV11-3, the J gene TRBJ1-1, with D tentatively TRBD1 (5 bases). V was clipped by 3 bases and J by 4 bases, with 15 bases between them. CDR3 length: 15 amino acids. CDR1 and CDR2 from the germline V gene are SGHNT and YENEEA. The CDR3: CASSLMRGLSTEAFF. CDR3 bases: TGTGCCAGCAGCTTGATGCGGGGGTTGAGCACTGAAGCTTTCTTT.

The rearrangement joins TRBV30 to TRBJ2-1, with D perhaps matching TRBD1 (6 bases). CDR1 is GTSNPN and CDR2 is SVGIG in the germline V gene (reference sequence). The V end lost 0 bases, the J end lost 10 bases, and 13 bases lay between the germline ends. The CDR3 totals 13 residues. CDR3 DNA: TGTGCCTGGAGTGTCTTGGGGGCCGGGGAGCAGTTCTTC. This translates into CAWSVLGAGEQFF.

A remark on this clonotype: With a much larger clone just one base away, this may be a read error. The V call is TRBV6-2 or TRBV6-3, the J call TRBJ2-5; no clear D. V was clipped by 6 bases and J by 5 bases, with 16 bases between them. This CDR3 is 14 amino acids long. The germline CDR1 and CDR2 sequences are MNHEY and SVGEGT. CDR3 sequence: CASRQLRVGETQYF. The CDR3 nucleotides are TGTGCCAGCAGACAATTACGGGTTGGGGAGACCCAGTACTTC.

The rearrangement joins TRBV6-1 to TRBJ1-5, with 7 bases lining up with TRBD1. The CDR3 contains 13 residues. Germline V CDR1 and CDR2: MNHNS, SASEGT. V dropped 7 bases and J dropped 6; count of bases not matched to a gene: 6. In nucleotides, the CDR3 is TGTGCCAGCAACGACAGGGTTGTTCAGCCCCAGCATTTT. Protein product: CASNDRVVQPQHF.

This clonotype showed up many times. The chain has TRBV11-3 and TRBJ2-7; D gene unclear. Germline V lookup: CDR1 SGHNT, CDR2 YENEEA. Trimming stripped 1 base from V and 5 bases from J, with 12 bases between. The CDR3 is 14 residues long. CDR3 sequence: CASSLGNALHEQYF. CDR3 in DNA: TGTGCCAGCAGCTTAGGAAACGCATTGCACGAGCAGTACTTC.

Turning to this clonotype: A much more abundant neighbour one base away suggests this may be a read error. This chain connects TRBV7-9 to TRBJ1-1; TRBD1 matches at 7 bases. J lost 4 bases, V lost 5 bases, and 7 bases had no gene match. Germline CDR1 SEHNR, CDR2 FQNEAQ (reference sequence). The CDR3 runs to 14 residues. Here the CDR3 reads CASSRTGQSTEAFF. CDR3 in DNA: TGTGCCAGCAGCCGTACGGGACAGAGCACTGAAGCTTTCTTT.

Turning to this clonotype: A much more abundant neighbour one base away suggests this may be a read error. The chain couples TRBV29-1 to TRBJ2-4, with TRBD1 matching over 8 bases. The end of the DNA fits TRBJ2-7 better, so the J call may be wrong. CDR1 and CDR2 (germline): SQVTM, ANQGSEA. The CDR3 loop spans 13 amino acids. For the CDR3, the DNA is TGCAGCGTTGAGGGACAGGAGACCCGCGAGCAGTACTTC. Amino acids: CSVEGQETREQYF.

The sample holds many counts of this clonotype. V and J are TRBV20-1 and TRBJ2-1, with D hard to call. Germline CDR1 and CDR2: DFQATT and SNEGSKA (reference sequence). This CDR3 region has 13 residues. The V and J ends lost 4 bases and 2 bases respectively, with 9 bases between them. For the CDR3, the DNA is TGCAGTGCTACCGGGCCTCCCTACAATGAGCAGTTCTTC. It specifies CSATGPPYNEQFF.

The J gene is TRBJ1-1, the V gene TRBV5-1; D may be TRBD1 (6 bases). From germline, CDR1 is SGHRS and CDR2 YFSETQ. The CDR3 has 16 amino acids. Trimming shortened V by 4 bases and J by 5 bases, and 21 bases separated the two germline ends. The CDR3 reads CASSILGQSGQTEAFF. The CDR3 nucleotides are TGCGCCAGCAGCATCCTAGGACAGTCCGGGCAGACTGAAGCTTTCTTT.

This clonotype was found many times. The chain recombines TRBV7-2 with TRBJ1-4; 7 bases map to TRBD1. J lost 1 base, V lost 5 bases, and 7 bases had no gene match. Germline V gene data show CDR1 as SGHTA and CDR2 as FQGNSA. The CDR3 runs 16 residues. CDR3 DNA sequence: TGTGCCAGCAGCCGGGACAGAGGAGGAACTAATGAAAAACTGTTTTTT. This gives the protein CASSRDRGGTNEKLFF.

Only a few counts were recorded for this clonotype. The V gene is TRBV5-4, the J gene TRBJ1-2, with TRBD1 identical over 9 bases. The junction had 4 bases not matched to a gene; V was cut back by 3 bases and J by 7 bases. This CDR3 comprises 13 residues. In germline, CDR1 is SGHNT, CDR2 YYREEE (reference sequence). The CDR3 spells CASSWDRAGGYTF. The CDR3 nucleotides are TGTGCCAGCAGCTGGGACAGGGCGGGTGGCTACACCTTC.

The chain carries TRBV7-9 and TRBJ2-1; the match to TRBD2 covers 13 bases. Germline CDR1 is SEHNR and CDR2 is FQNEAQ (reference sequence). The CDR3 spans 15 residues. V trimming: 5 bases; J trimming: 6 bases; junction bases outside the gene matches: 4. The CDR3 region is CASSGRLAGGNEQFF. Written as DNA, the CDR3 is TGTGCCAGCAGCGGAAGACTAGCGGGGGGCAATGAGCAGTTCTTC.

This clonotype was seen a handful of times. The V gene is TRBV5-5, the J gene TRBJ2-1; the match to TRBD2 covers 16 bases. Germline loops: CDR1 SGHKS, CDR2 YYEKEE (reference sequence). The J segment lost 0 bases and the V segment lost 3 bases, leaving 3 bases of the junction unmatched. The CDR3 totals 18 residues. The CDR3 region is CASSWGLAGGSSYNEQFF. The DNA for the CDR3 is TGTGCCAGCAGCTGGGGACTAGCGGGGGGGAGCTCCTACAATGAGCAGTTCTTC.

Only a few counts were recorded for this clonotype. The chain uses TRBV24-1 and TRBJ2-7, with D possibly matching TRBD1 (5 bases). Germline values: CDR1 KGHDR, CDR2 SFDVKD. The V and J ends lost 0 bases and 3 bases respectively, with 11 bases between them. This CDR3 contains 15 residues. CDR3 bases: TGTGCCACCAGTGATTTGACCAGGGTCTTCTACGAGCAGTACTTC. Translated: CATSDLTRVFYEQYF.

This clonotype was picked up many times. The chain has TRBV7-9 and TRBJ2-7; D not resolved. The V gene lost 1 base and the J gene lost 6 bases, with 7 bases spanning the gap. The germline V gene has CDR1 SEHNR and CDR2 FQNEAQ (reference sequence). There are 12 residues in the CDR3. CDR3 sequence: CASSLGQFEQYF. The CDR3 DNA reads TGTGCCAGCAGCTTAGGCCAGTTCGAGCAGTACTTC.